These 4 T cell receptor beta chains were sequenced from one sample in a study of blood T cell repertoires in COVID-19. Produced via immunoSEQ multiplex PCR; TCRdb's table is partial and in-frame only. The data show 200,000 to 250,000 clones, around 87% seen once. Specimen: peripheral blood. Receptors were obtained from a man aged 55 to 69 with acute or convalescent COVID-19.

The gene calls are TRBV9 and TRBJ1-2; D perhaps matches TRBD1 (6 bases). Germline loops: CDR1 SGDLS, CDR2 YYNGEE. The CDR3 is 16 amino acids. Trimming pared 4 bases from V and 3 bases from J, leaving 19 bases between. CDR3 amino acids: CASSPQVLGAYYGYTF. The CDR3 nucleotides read TGTGCCAGCAGCCCTCAGGTGTTGGGGGCGTACTATGGCTACACCTTC.

CDR3 DNA: TGTGCCAGCAGTACCGGGACAGGGGCCTACGAGCAGTACTTC. Protein: CASSTGTGAYEQYF. The chain combines TRBV6-1 with TRBJ2-7; 10 nucleotides line up with TRBD1. Trimming at V came to 5 bases and at J to 2 bases, leaving 3 bases not matched to a gene. The germline V gene encodes CDR1 MNHNS and CDR2 SASEGT. The CDR3 length is 14 residues.

This chain's CDR3 is CASSQGTGGGYGYTF. CDR3 bases: TGCGCCAGCAGCCAAGGGACAGGGGGAGGCTATGGCTACACCTTC. This chain uses TRBV4-3 with TRBJ1-2; 10 bases line up with TRBD1. The CDR3 loop spans 15 amino acids. Germline V lookup: CDR1 LGHNA, CDR2 YSLEER. With V trimmed by 1 base and J by 4 bases, 3 bases remained unmatched.

CDR3 residues: CASSTTYRGPNTEAFF. Written as DNA, the CDR3 is TGTGCCAGCAGCACCACCTACAGGGGACCGAACACTGAAGCTTTCTTT. V is TRBV5-6 and J is TRBJ1-1; 7 bases line up with TRBD1. Trimming cost V 4 bases and J 1 base; bases outside gene matches: 10. CDR3 length: 16 residues. Germline V gives CDR1 SGHDT, CDR2 YYEEEE. Combining the CDR3 with reference TRBV5-6 and TRBJ1-1 gives the whole variable domain DAGVTQSPTHLIKTRGQQVTLRCSPKSGHDTVSWYQQALGQGPQFIFQYYEEEERQRGNFPDRFSGHQFPNYSSELNVNALLLGDSALYLCASSTTYRGPNTEAFFGQGTRLTVV.